This record looks at one TCR beta chain sequence and its context. The V gene lost 1 base and the J gene lost 1 base, with 8 bases spanning the gap. This CDR3 has 15 residues. CDR1 is SGHTA and CDR2 is FQGNSA in the germline V gene. The data are from a study of blood T cell repertoires in COVID-19. Study details: Spain, Italy and the United States supplied samples that represented acute and convalescent COVID-19. Sources were T cells, B-cell-depleted T cells, or PBMCs; the material itself was cDNA or gDNA.

Original processing notes: Estimated nucleated cell counts came from reference gene primer amplification. Some clones are missing from TCRdb's copy, which holds only in-frame ones; the method was immunoSEQ multiplex PCR. The DNA gave D and trimming, while V, J and clone size come from that table. The sample lists 85,000 to 90,000 clones, around 93% seen once, with about 2.5% in the top ten. The sample consisted of peripheral blood. The chain uses TRBV7-2 and TRBJ1-3; TRBD1 is a possible D gene (5 bases). This receptor was taken from a human donor with active COVID-19. The donor label of this sample is uncertain. This chain's CDR3 is CASSLVAGSGNTIYF. In nucleotides, the CDR3 is TGTGCCAGCAGCTTAGTGGCAGGGTCTGGAAACACCATATATTTT.